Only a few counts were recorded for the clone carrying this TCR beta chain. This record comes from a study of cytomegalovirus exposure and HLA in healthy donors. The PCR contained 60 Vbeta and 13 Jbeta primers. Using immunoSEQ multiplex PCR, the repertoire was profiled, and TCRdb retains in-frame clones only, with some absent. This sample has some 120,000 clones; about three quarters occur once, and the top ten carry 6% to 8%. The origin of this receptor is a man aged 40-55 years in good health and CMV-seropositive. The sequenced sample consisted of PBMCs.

The CDR3 is CASSDLRTSGSYEQYF. In DNA form, the CDR3 reads TGTGCCAGTAGTGATCTCAGGACTAGCGGATCCTACGAGCAGTACTTC. V usage is TRBV19 and J usage is TRBJ2-7; 10 bases map to TRBD2. CDR1 LNHDA and CDR2 SQIVND come from the germline V gene (reference sequence). After removal of 5 bases from V and 1 base from J, the junction contained 8 bases not matched to a gene. This CDR3 region has 16 residues.